These 27 T cell receptor beta chains originate from one sample sequenced in a study of blood T cells in healthy people across ages. Primers used in a second PCR of roughly 7 to 11 cycles were a sample-barcoded 5' primer and a J-beta primer mix. One entry per CDR3 protein results from TCRdb running MiXCR on the 5' RACE reads. The data contain 780,000 or so distinct CDR3 sequences, roughly three fifths of them singletons. Sequencing was performed on blood. The receptors come from a middle-aged man in good health.

The chain couples TRBV7-9 to TRBJ1-2, with 12 bases aligning to TRBD1. V was pared by 3 bases and J by 7 bases, with 9 bases of the junction left unmatched. CDR3 length: 16 amino acids. In germline, CDR1 is SEHNR, CDR2 FQNEAQ (reference sequence). The CDR3 region is CASSFRDRGQLFGYTF. CDR3 DNA: TGTGCCAGCAGCTTCCGGGACAGGGGGCAGTTGTTTGGCTACACCTTC.

This clonotype was detected a few times. The chain recombines TRBV4-1 with TRBJ1-2; D call uncertain. Germline V gene data show CDR1 as MGHRA and CDR2 as YSYEKL. CDR3 length: 14 residues. V lost 1 base, J lost 0 bases, and 6 bases lay in between. CDR3 sequence reads: CASSQVSSNYGYTF. As DNA, the CDR3 is TGCGCCAGCAGCCAAGTTTCCTCTAACTATGGCTACACCTTC.

The V and J genes are TRBV4-1 and TRBJ2-7; maybe TRBD2 (6 bases). CDR3 length: 15 residues. With 4 bases removed from V and 2 bases from J, the gap between germline ends came to 15 bases. The germline V gene encodes CDR1 MGHRA and CDR2 YSYEKL. CDR3 nucleotide sequence: TGCGCCAGCAGCCTTCGCGGGAACCCGCCCTACGAGCAGTACTTC. As protein: CASSLRGNPPYEQYF.

This clonotype was counted a few times. The rearrangement links TRBV18 to TRBJ1-1, with TRBD1 as a possible D gene (6 bases). Germline V gene sequence: CDR1 KGHSH, CDR2 LQKENI. The CDR3 runs 14 residues. Trimming shortened V by 3 bases and J by 4 bases, and 12 bases separated the two germline ends. CDR3 nucleotide sequence: TGTGCCAGCTCACCGGGGGGCGGAGGCACTGAAGCTTTCTTT. It yields the protein CASSPGGGGTEAFF.

This clonotype was seen a few times. CDR3 protein: CASSPVKDTQYF. Written as DNA, the CDR3 is TGTGCCAGCAGCCCCGTGAAGGATACGCAGTATTTT. The genes are TRBV7-2 and TRBJ2-3; D is uncertain. This CDR3 comprises 12 residues. Germline loops: CDR1 SGHTA, CDR2 FQGNSA. The V end was cut by 5 bases, the J end by 6 bases, with 9 bases between. The entire variable domain, with the rest obtained from reference TRBV7-2 and TRBJ2-3, is as follows: GAGVSQSPSNKVTEKGKDVELRCDPISGHTALYWYRQSLGQGLEFLIYFQGNSAPDKSGLPSDRFSAERTGGSVSTLTIQRTQQEDSAVYLCASSPVKDTQYFGPGTRLTVL.

V gene TRBV5-1 combines with J gene TRBJ2-5; possible D gene TRBD2, 6 bases. With 4 bases removed from V and 5 bases from J, the gap between germline ends came to 18 bases. This CDR3 is built from 15 residues. The germline gives CDR1 SGHRS, CDR2 YFSETQ. The CDR3 sequence is CASSLYGGGGETQYF. CDR3 DNA: TGCGCCAGCAGCCTCTATGGGGGTGGAGGGGAGACCCAGTACTTC.

The chain couples TRBV6-1 to TRBJ2-1; D is possibly TRBD1 (6 bases). This CDR3 has 17 amino acids. Germline values: CDR1 MNHNS, CDR2 SASEGT. Trimming removed 8 bases at V and 1 base at J, with 21 bases between. The CDR3 loop is CASPLNRDKFSYNEQFF. CDR3 coding DNA: TGTGCCAGCCCCCTTAACCGGGACAAATTTTCCTACAATGAGCAGTTCTTC.

CDR3 in amino acids: CASSVADINSSPLHF. Written as DNA, the CDR3 is TGTGCCAGCAGCGTAGCTGATATTAATAGTTCACCCCTCCACTTT. The chain joins TRBV9 to TRBJ1-6; D is unresolved. The V end lost 0 bases, the J end lost 9 bases, and 13 bases lay between the germline ends. Germline-derived CDR1 and CDR2 are SGDLS and YYNGEE. CDR3 size: 15 residues.

This chain uses TRBV6-5 with TRBJ1-2; TRBD1 aligns across 11 bases. The V and J ends lost 6 bases and 4 bases, in that order; junction bases with no gene match: 10. Germline V gene sequence: CDR1 MNHEY, CDR2 SVGAGI. The CDR3 spans 16 residues. The chain's CDR3 is CASSDQGTGGFYGYTF. CDR3 nucleotide sequence: TGTGCCAGCAGCGACCAGGGGACAGGGGGTTTCTATGGCTACACCTTC.

The V call is TRBV18, the J call TRBJ1-6; D is possibly TRBD1 (5 bases). Trimming pared 3 bases from V and 5 bases from J, leaving 11 bases between. Germline V CDR1 and CDR2: KGHSH, LQKENI. This CDR3 comprises 15 residues. The CDR3 sequence: CASSPGRADNSPLHF. The CDR3 DNA reads as TGTGCCAGCTCACCGGGCAGGGCGGATAATTCACCCCTCCACTTT. Filled out from reference TRBV18 and TRBJ1-6, the complete variable domain reads NAGVMQNPRHLVRRRGQEARLRCSPMKGHSHVYWYRQLPEEGLKFMVYLQKENIIDESGMPKERFSAEFPKEGPSILRIQQVVRGDSAAYFCASSPGRADNSPLHFGNGTRLTVT.

This clonotype showed up just a few times. The chain combines TRBV7-2 with TRBJ1-5; maybe TRBD1 (6 bases). The CDR3 covers 16 residues. V was shortened by 1 base and J by 3 bases, with 13 bases between the two germline ends. Germline CDR1 reads SGHTA; CDR2 reads FQGNSA. CDR3 residues: CASSLVGGGDNQPQHF. The CDR3 DNA follows: TGTGCCAGCAGCTTAGTCGGGGGCGGTGACAATCAGCCCCAGCATTTT.

This clonotype was observed a few times. The CDR3 nucleotides read TGTGCCAGCAGCATGACTAGCGGGCCCCAAGAGACCCAGTACTTC. It translates to CASSMTSGPQETQYF. The V call is TRBV5-4, the J call TRBJ2-5, with 10 bases identical to TRBD2. CDR3 length: 15 amino acids. Germline V gene data show CDR1 as SGHNT and CDR2 as YYREEE (reference sequence). Germline trimming cut 4 bases from V and 1 base from J; bases unmatched to any gene: 4.

The chain is built from TRBV9 and TRBJ2-3; TRBD1 agrees at 7 bases. Losses at the gene ends were 0 bases for V and 6 bases for J; bases not matched to a gene: 10. The CDR3 loop spans 16 amino acids. Germline-derived CDR1 and CDR2 are SGDLS and YYNGEE. CDR3 sequence: CASSVVETGTSDTQYF. In DNA, the CDR3 is TGTGCCAGCAGCGTAGTGGAGACAGGGACGTCGGATACGCAGTATTTT. Full variable domain (outside the CDR3, taken from reference TRBV9 and TRBJ2-3): DSGVTQTPKHLITATGQRVTLRCSPRSGDLSVYWYQQSLDQGLQFLIQYYNGEERAKGNILERFSAQQFPDLHSELNLSSLELGDSALYFCASSVVETGTSDTQYFGPGTRLTVL.

The genes are TRBV12-5 and TRBJ2-1; 7 nucleotides align to TRBD2. The germline V gene has CDR1 LGHNT and CDR2 FRNRAP. The CDR3 contains 14 residues. Losses at the gene ends were 0 bases for V and 5 bases for J; bases not matched to a gene: 1. The CDR3 here is CASGLVREDNEQFF. CDR3 DNA: TGTGCTAGTGGTTTGGTACGGGAGGACAATGAGCAGTTCTTC. Using reference TRBV12-5 and TRBJ2-1 for the parts outside the CDR3, the full variable domain is DARVTQTPRHKVTEMGQEVTMRCQPILGHNTVFWYRQTMMQGLELLAYFRNRAPLDDSGMPKDRFSAEMPDATLATLKIQPSEPRDSAVYFCASGLVREDNEQFFGPGTRLTVL.

This clonotype was recorded once. V usage is TRBV27 and J usage is TRBJ2-5; D is possibly TRBD2 (5 bases). The closer fit of TRBJ2-7 to the DNA end suggests the J call may be wrong. Germline CDR1 reads MNHEY; CDR2 reads SMNVEV (reference sequence). The CDR3 covers 14 residues. CDR3: CASSLYARGYEQYF. The DNA of the CDR3 is TGTGCCAGCAGTTTATACGCCCGGGGTTACGAGCAGTACTTC.

The chain uses TRBV12-3 or TRBV12-4 and TRBJ1-2; a possible D gene is TRBD1 (6 bases). V was cut by 5 bases and J by 3 bases, with 16 bases left in between. The CDR3 is 15 amino acids. CDR3 sequence reads: CASSARTAAYYGYTF. Here the CDR3 DNA reads TGTGCCAGCAGTGCTCGGACAGCGGCTTACTATGGCTACACCTTC.

The chain carries TRBV27 and TRBJ2-1; no definite D call. The CDR3 has 15 amino acids. V lost 2 bases and J 11 bases, leaving 19 bases between the germline ends. Germline V lookup: CDR1 MNHEY, CDR2 SMNVEV (reference sequence). The CDR3 is CASSLIPKTTGQQFF. For the CDR3, the DNA is TGTGCCAGCAGTTTAATCCCGAAGACGACCGGGCAGCAGTTCTTC.

This clonotype was detected many times. The chain carries TRBV9 and TRBJ2-1; TRBD2 aligns across 9 bases. CDR1 is SGDLS, CDR2 YYNGEE, per germline. The CDR3 runs to 14 residues. Losses at the gene ends were 0 bases for V and 11 bases for J; bases not matched to a gene: 6. The CDR3 here is CASSVGYGTSKQFF. CDR3 DNA: TGTGCCAGCAGCGTAGGATATGGGACTAGCAAGCAGTTCTTC.

The chain employs TRBV20-1 and TRBJ2-1, with 7 bases aligning to TRBD2. The CDR3 extends over 15 amino acids. Germline CDR1 and CDR2: DFQATT and SNEGSKA (reference sequence). J gave up 6 bases and V 7 bases, and 15 bases lay outside the gene matches. The CDR3 spells CSVPAHAGAPNEQFF. The CDR3 DNA is TGCAGTGTCCCAGCCCACGCGGGAGCACCCAATGAGCAGTTCTTC.

This clonotype has more than one count but fewer than ten. The gene calls are TRBV4-3 and TRBJ2-7; no clear D gene. The CDR3 runs to 14 residues. Germline assignment: CDR1 LGHNA and CDR2 YSLEER. Between the trimmed V and J ends, which lost 1 base and 3 bases, there was a span of 10 bases. Here the CDR3 DNA reads TGCGCCAGCAGCCAAGCGGCTGGGCACTACGAGCAGTACTTC. Protein: CASSQAAGHYEQYF.

The chain combines TRBV7-9 with TRBJ2-2; D might be TRBD1 (5 bases). The V end was cut by 1 base, the J end by 5 bases, with 8 bases between. There are 14 residues in the CDR3. Germline values: CDR1 SEHNR, CDR2 FQNEAQ (reference sequence). The CDR3 is CASSLVPGTGELFF. CDR3 nucleotides: TGTGCCAGCAGCTTAGTTCCAGGGACCGGGGAGCTGTTTTTT.

This rearrangement joins TRBV29-1 to TRBJ1-2; 7 nucleotides match TRBD1. Germline V gene data show CDR1 as SQVTM and CDR2 as ANQGSEA. With 5 bases clipped from V and 5 bases from J, the junction kept 5 bases outside the gene matches. CDR3 size: 12 residues. The CDR3 loop reads CSVPGTDYGYTF. The CDR3 nucleotides are TGCAGCGTTCCCGGGACAGATTATGGCTACACCTTC.

The chain recombines TRBV29-1 with TRBJ2-4, with D possibly matching TRBD1 (6 bases). Trimming shortened V by 4 bases and J by 13 bases, and 23 bases separated the two germline ends. This CDR3 has 14 amino acids. Germline V gene lookup returns CDR1 SQVTM and CDR2 ANQGSEA. The CDR3 protein is CSVAHPGTLWEQYF. DNA for the CDR3: TGCAGCGTTGCCCATCCCGGGACACTCTGGGAGCAGTACTTC.

This clonotype was recorded a few times. The chain combines TRBV29-1 with TRBJ2-5, with 10 positions matching TRBD2. CDR1 SQVTM and CDR2 ANQGSEA come from the germline V gene. The junction had 12 bases not matched to a gene; V was cut back by 3 bases and J by 5 bases. The CDR3 loop spans 16 amino acids. CDR3 nucleotides: TGCAGCGTTGATACTAGCGGGGTACCAGGCCGGGAGACCCAGTACTTC. Its protein product is CSVDTSGVPGRETQYF. The full variable domain, in which reference TRBV29-1 and TRBJ2-5 provide the parts outside the CDR3, is SAVISQKPSRDICQRGTSLTIQCQVDSQVTMMFWYRQQPGQSLTLIATANQGSEATYESGFVIDKFPISRPNLTFSTLTVSNMSPEDSSIYLCSVDTSGVPGRETQYFGPGTRLLVL.

This clonotype was counted between two and nine times. The J gene is TRBJ2-1, the V gene TRBV5-1, with 7 bases identical to TRBD1. From germline, CDR1 is SGHRS and CDR2 YFSETQ. Trimming cost V 1 base and J 5 bases; bases outside gene matches: 3. This CDR3 has 14 residues. DNA of the CDR3: TGCGCCAGCAGCTTGAGACAGGGAAACAATGAGCAGTTCTTC. It codes for CASSLRQGNNEQFF.

The rearrangement joins TRBV3-1 to TRBJ2-1, with TRBD2 matching over 10 bases. The CDR3 loop spans 16 amino acids. The V and J ends lost 2 bases and 7 bases, in that order; junction bases with no gene match: 8. CDR1 and CDR2 (germline): LGHDT, YNNKEL (reference sequence). CDR3 DNA sequence: TGTGCCAGCAGCCAACGACTCAGCGGGGGGGTAAATGAGCAGTTCTTC. Its protein is CASSQRLSGGVNEQFF.

A remark on this clonotype: One end of the junction varies from germline; a read error may be responsible. V usage is TRBV5-5 and J usage is TRBJ2-3; 9 bases are shared with TRBD2. The CDR3 totals 16 residues. Per the germline V gene, CDR1 is SGHKS and CDR2 is YYEKEE (reference sequence). In DNA form, the CDR3 reads TGTGCCGGCAGCGCCCAGGGTAGCGGGAGTGCAGATACGCAGTATTTT. It is translated as CAGSAQGSGSADTQYF.